This T cell receptor (beta chain) originates from a study of Ad26.COV2.S vaccination and SARS-CoV-2 variants. Across the whole study: Intramuscularly, Ad26.COV2.S was given either once or twice, 56 days apart. Whole-study results and caveats: People who got the vaccine had more spike-specific TCR breadth than people who got placebo.

Treatment specified: 15 to 20 received Ad26.COV2.S at low or high dose, single or two shots; about 5 received placebo; per-sample allocation not given. Samples analyzed were those drawn on day 63 after the first vaccine or placebo injection. V was clipped by 7 bases and J by 5 bases, with 14 bases between them. This CDR3 is 14 amino acids long. The germline CDR1 and CDR2 sequences are MNHEY and SVGAGI. Repertoires were generated with immunoSEQ multiplex PCR, while TCRdb's copy carries only in-frame clones and drops some. The sample includes about 350,000 clones, 75% to 90% of them seen just once. Concerning this clone itself: Its antigen remains unknown.

The V call is TRBV6-5, the J call TRBJ2-2; perhaps D is TRBD1 or TRBD2 (6 bases each). The clonotype was recovered from a person aged 18-60 years who received the Ad26.COV2.S COVID-19 vaccine or a placebo. The sequences come from peripheral blood, collected in a trial of Ad26.COV2.S vaccine versus placebo. The CDR3: CASTPGARTGELFF. The CDR3 DNA reads as TGTGCCAGCACTCCGGGGGCGAGGACCGGGGAGCTGTTTTTT.